This T cell receptor (beta chain) was recorded in a study of blood T cell repertoires in COVID-19. Study-level background: Sources were T cells, B-cell-depleted T cells, or PBMCs; the material itself was cDNA or gDNA.

There are 16 residues in the CDR3. Germline lookup yields CDR1 SGHTS and CDR2 YDEGEE. V trimming: 4 bases; J trimming: 0 bases; junction bases outside the gene matches: 5. Authors' processing steps: Estimation of nucleated cell counts was performed using reference gene primer amplification. Measured with immunoSEQ multiplex PCR; TCRdb has only the in-frame clones, and not every one. Clone size and the V and J calls come from that table; the DNA yielded D and trimming. This sample has about 210,000 clones, with roughly 79% found just once. Residents of approximately 25 US areas, aged roughly 18 to 89 years, made up the participants.

Sequenced: PBMCs or T cells enriched from blood (not recorded which). The rearrangement links TRBV5-8 to TRBJ2-2, with TRBD1 matching over 8 bases. The TCR was taken from a woman aged 45-65 years with acute COVID-19. The CDR3 here is CASSRNRGANTGELFF. The CDR3 nucleotides are TGTGCCAGCAGCAGGAACAGGGGGGCGAACACCGGGGAGCTGTTTTTT.